This TCR beta chain was retrieved from a study of T cell responses to AZD1222 COVID-19 vaccine. Points from the study as a whole: It was only after the peak T cell response that any repertoires were sampled. Spike-specific TCR breadth and depth were elevated following two AZD1222 doses. Spike regions recognized by vaccine-associated CD4 TCRs spanned the protein, led by 160-218 and 743-854.

Of note for this clone: Its antigen remains unknown.

Profiling relied on immunoSEQ multiplex PCR, and the TCRdb table lists in-frame clones only, not all of them. Among fewer than 150,000 clones, approximately 90% were seen once, and the ten largest hold roughly 1.5%. This receptor was obtained from an adult in good health. This sample comprised peripheral blood, obtained on day 0 of AZD1222 vaccination.

CDR3 in amino acids: CASSPWTIYGYTF. DNA for the CDR3: TGTGCCAGCAGCCCCTGGACCATCTATGGCTACACCTTC. The chain has TRBV12-3 or TRBV12-4 and TRBJ1-2, with D uncertain. The V end lost 6 bases, the J end lost 4 bases, and 12 bases lay between the germline ends. This CDR3 is built from 13 residues.